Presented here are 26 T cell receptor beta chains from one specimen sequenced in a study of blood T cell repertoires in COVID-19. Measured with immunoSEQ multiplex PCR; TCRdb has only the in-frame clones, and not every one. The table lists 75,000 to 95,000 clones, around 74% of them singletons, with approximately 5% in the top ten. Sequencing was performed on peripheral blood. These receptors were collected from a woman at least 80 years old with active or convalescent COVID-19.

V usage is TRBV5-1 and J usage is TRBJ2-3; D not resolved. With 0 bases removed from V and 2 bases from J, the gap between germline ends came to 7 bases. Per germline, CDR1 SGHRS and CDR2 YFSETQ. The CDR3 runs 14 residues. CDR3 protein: CASSLGDITDTQYF. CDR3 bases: TGCGCCAGCAGCTTGGGAGATATCACAGATACGCAGTATTTT.

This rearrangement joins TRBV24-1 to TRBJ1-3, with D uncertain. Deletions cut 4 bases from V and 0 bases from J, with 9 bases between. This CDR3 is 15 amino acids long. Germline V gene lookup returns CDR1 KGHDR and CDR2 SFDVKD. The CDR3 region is CATSEAAPSGNTIYF. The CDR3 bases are TGTGCCACCAGTGAGGCTGCCCCCTCTGGAAACACCATATATTTT.

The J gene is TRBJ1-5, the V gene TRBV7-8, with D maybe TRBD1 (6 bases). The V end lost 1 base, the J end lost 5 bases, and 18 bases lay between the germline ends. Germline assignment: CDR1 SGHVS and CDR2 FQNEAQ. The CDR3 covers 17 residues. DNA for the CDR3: TGTGCCAGCAGCTTAGGAGGGACATTCCCCGGAGATCAGCCCCAGCATTTT. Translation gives CASSLGGTFPGDQPQHF.

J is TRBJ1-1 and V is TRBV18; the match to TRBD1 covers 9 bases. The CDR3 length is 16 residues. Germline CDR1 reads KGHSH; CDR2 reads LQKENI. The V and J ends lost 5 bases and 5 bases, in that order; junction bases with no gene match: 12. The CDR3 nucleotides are TGTGCCAGCTCAAGGGACAGGGATTATAGTCTGACTGAAGCTTTCTTT. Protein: CASSRDRDYSLTEAFF.

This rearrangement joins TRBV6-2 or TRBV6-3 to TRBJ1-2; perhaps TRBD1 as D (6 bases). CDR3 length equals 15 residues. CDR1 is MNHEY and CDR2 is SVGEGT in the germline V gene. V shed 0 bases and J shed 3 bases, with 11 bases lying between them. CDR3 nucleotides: TGTGCCAGCAGTTACTCACAGGGCATCGACTATGGCTACACCTTC. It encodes CASSYSQGIDYGYTF.

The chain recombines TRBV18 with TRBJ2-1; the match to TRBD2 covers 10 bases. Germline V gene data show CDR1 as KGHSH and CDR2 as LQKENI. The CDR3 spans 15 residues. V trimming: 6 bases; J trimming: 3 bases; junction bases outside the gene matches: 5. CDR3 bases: TGTGCCAGCTCCCCGGAGCGGGGGGGCTACAATGAGCAGTTCTTC. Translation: CASSPERGGYNEQFF.

This CDR3 is CSALPASGRFDEQFF. In nucleotides, the CDR3 is TGCAGCGCACTCCCAGCTAGCGGGAGATTTGATGAGCAGTTCTTC. The chain links TRBV29-1 to TRBJ2-1; TRBD2 matches at 10 bases. The trim removed 7 bases at V and 8 bases at J, leaving 14 bases unmatched. This CDR3 spans 15 amino acids. Looked up from germline, CDR1 is SQVTM and CDR2 is ANQGSEA.

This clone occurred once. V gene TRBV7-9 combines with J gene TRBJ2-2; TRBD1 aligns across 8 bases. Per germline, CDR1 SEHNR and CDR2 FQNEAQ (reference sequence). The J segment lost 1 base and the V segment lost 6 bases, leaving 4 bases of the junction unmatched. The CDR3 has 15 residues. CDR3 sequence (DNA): TGTGCCAGCAGACGCGACAGGGGGAACACCGGGGAGCTGTTTTTT. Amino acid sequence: CASRRDRGNTGELFF.

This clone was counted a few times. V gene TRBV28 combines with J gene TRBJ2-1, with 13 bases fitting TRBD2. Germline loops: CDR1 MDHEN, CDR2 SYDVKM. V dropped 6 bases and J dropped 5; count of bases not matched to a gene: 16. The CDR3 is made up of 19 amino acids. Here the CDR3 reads CASSLGLAGVRGTHNEQFF. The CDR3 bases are TGTGCCAGCAGCCTAGGACTAGCGGGAGTGAGGGGAACACACAATGAGCAGTTCTTC.

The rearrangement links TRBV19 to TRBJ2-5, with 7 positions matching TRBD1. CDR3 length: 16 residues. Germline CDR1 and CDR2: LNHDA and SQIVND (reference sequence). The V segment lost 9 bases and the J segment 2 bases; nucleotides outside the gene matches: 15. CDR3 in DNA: TGTGCCAGCAGTCTGTATCGGGGACAGTCACAAGAGACCCAGTACTTC. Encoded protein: CASSLYRGQSQETQYF.

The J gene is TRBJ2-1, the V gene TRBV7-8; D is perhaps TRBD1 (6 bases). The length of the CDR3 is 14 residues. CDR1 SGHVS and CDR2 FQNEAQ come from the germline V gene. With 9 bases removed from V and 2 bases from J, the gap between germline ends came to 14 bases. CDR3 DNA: TGTGCCAGTAACCTAGGGGGACCCTACAATGAGCAGTTCTTC. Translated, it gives CASNLGGPYNEQFF.

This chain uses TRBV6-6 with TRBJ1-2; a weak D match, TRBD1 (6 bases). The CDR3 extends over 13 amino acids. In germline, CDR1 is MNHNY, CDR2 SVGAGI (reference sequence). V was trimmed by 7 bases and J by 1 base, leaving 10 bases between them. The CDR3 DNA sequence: TGTGCCAGCATCCGGGACAATAACTATGGCTACACCTTC. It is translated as CASIRDNNYGYTF.

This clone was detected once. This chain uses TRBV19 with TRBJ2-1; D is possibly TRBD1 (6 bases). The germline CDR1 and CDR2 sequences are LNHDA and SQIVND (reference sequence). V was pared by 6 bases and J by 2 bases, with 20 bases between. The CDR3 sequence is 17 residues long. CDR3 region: CASSLNHRRTAYNEQFF. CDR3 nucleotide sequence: TGTGCCAGTAGCCTAAATCATCGAAGGACAGCCTACAATGAGCAGTTCTTC.

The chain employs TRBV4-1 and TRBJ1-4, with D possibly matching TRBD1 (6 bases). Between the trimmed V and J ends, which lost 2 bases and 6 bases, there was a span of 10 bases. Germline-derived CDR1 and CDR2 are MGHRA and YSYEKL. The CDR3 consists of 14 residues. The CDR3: CASSQLGGHEKLFF. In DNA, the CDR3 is TGCGCCAGCAGCCAACTAGGGGGACATGAAAAACTGTTTTTT.

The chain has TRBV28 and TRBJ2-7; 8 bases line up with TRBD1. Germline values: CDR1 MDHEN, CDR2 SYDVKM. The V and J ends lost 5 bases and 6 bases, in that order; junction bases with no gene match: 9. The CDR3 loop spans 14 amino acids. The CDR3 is CASSPSGQAVEQYF. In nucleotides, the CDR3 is TGTGCCAGCAGTCCATCGGGACAGGCCGTCGAGCAGTACTTC.

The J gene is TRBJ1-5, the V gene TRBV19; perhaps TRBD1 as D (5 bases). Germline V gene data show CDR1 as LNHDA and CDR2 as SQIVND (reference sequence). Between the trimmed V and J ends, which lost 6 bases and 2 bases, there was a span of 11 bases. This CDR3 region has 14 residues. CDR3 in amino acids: CASRPTGGNQPQHF. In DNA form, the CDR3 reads TGTGCCAGTAGGCCAACAGGTGGCAATCAGCCCCAGCATTTT.

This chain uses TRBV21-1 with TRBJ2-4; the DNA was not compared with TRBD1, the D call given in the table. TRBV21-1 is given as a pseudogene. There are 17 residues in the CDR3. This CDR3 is CASSMRGQGEAKNIQYF. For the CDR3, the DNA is TGTGCCAGCAGCATGAGGGGACAGGGGGAAGCCAAAAACATTCAGTACTTC.

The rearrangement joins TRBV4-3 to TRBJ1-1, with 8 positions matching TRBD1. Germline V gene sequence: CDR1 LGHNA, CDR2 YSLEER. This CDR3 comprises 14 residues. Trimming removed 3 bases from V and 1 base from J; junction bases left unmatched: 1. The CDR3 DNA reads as TGCGCCAGCAGCCATGACAGGGGGAACACTGAAGCTTTCTTT. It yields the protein CASSHDRGNTEAFF.

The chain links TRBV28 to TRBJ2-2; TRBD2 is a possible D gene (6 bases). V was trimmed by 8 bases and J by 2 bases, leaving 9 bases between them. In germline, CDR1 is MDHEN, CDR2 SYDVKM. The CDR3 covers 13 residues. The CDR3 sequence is CASGGPNTGELFF. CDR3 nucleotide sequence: TGTGCCAGCGGAGGGCCCAACACCGGGGAGCTGTTTTTT.

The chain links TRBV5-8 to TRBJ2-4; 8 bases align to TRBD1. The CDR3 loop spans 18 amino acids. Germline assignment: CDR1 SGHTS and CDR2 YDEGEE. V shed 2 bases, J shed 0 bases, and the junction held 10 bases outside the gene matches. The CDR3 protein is CASSLPIGQGLAKNIQYF. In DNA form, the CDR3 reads TGTGCCAGCAGCTTACCCATCGGACAGGGCCTAGCCAAAAACATTCAGTACTTC. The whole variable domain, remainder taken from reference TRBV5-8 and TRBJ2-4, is EAGVTQSPTHLIKTRGQQATLRCSPISGHTSVYWYQQALGLGLQFLLWYDEGEERNRGNFPPRFSGRQFPNYSSELNVNALELEDSALYLCASSLPIGQGLAKNIQYFGAGTRLSVL.

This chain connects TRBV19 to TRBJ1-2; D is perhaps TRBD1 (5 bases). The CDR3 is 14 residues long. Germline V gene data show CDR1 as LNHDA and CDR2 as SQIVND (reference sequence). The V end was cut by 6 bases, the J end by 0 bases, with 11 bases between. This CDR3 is CASSRQFSNYGYTF. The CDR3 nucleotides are TGTGCCAGTAGCCGACAGTTCTCTAACTATGGCTACACCTTC. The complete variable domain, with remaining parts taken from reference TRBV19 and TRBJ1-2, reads DGGITQSPKYLFRKEGQNVTLSCEQNLNHDAMYWYRQDPGQGLRLIYYSQIVNDFQKGDIAEGYSVSREKKESFPLTVTSAQKNPTAFYLCASSRQFSNYGYTFGSGTRLTVV.

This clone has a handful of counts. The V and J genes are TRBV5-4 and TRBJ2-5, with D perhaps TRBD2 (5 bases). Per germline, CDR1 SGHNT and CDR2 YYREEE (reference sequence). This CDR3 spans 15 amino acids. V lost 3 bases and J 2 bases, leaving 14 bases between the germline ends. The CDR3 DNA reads TGTGCCAGCAGCTCGAGATTGTCGGGGCAAGAGACCCAGTACTTC. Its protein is CASSSRLSGQETQYF.

In DNA form, the CDR3 reads TGTGCCAGCAGCTTGGGACAGGGGGTCAATCAGCCCCAGCATTTT. Translating gives CASSLGQGVNQPQHF. The rearrangement joins TRBV7-6 to TRBJ1-5; 11 positions agree with TRBD1. From germline, CDR1 is SGHVS and CDR2 FNYEAQ. J gave up 3 bases and V 3 bases, and 1 base lay outside the gene matches. The CDR3 runs to 15 residues.

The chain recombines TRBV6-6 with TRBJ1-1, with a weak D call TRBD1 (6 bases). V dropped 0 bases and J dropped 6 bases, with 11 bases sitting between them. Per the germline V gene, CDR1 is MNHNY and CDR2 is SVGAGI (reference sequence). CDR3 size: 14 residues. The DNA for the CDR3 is TGTGCCAGCAGTTACTCCGGCAGGGGCGCTGAAGCTTTCTTT. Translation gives CASSYSGRGAEAFF.

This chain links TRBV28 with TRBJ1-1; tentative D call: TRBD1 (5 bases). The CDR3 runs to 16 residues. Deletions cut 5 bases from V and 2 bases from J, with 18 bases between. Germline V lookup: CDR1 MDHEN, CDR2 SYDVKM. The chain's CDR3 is CASSPPGGVRNTEAFF. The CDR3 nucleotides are TGTGCCAGCAGTCCCCCCGGGGGGGTACGCAACACTGAAGCTTTCTTT.

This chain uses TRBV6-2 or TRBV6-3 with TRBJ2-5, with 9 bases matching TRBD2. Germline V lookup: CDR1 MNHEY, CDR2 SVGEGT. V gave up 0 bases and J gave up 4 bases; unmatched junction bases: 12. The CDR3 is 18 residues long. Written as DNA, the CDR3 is TGTGCCAGCAGTTACTCATGGAGGGCGGGAGGGCCCGGAGAGACCCAGTACTTC. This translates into CASSYSWRAGGPGETQYF.